Listed below are T cell receptor beta chains from one sample, sequenced in a study of shared clonotypes between healthy human individuals. Generated by immunoSEQ multiplex PCR, the TCRdb table keeps only in-frame clones and is missing some. Of 2,500,000 or so clones listed, around 93% are singletons. The sequencing input was naive CD4+ T cells from PBMCs. The origin of the receptors is a man aged 18 to 30 in good health. Some clones in this sample may be carry-over from other donors' samples. Both conserved end residues are part of each CDR3. Each record gives: J gene, clone size, CDR3 length, D gene, V gene, CDR3 protein, CDR3 DNA. The D gene is left open where the match is weak. For some rows the clone size is stated as once, few or many, or as a class when expanded; others skip it.

TRBJ1-2	-	13	-	TRBV7-2	CASSLAAEYGYTF	TGTGCCAGCAGCTTAGCGGCCGAATATGGCTACACCTTC
TRBJ1-1	-	16	TRBD1	TRBV28	CASSPHPGQGDTEAFF	TGTGCCAGCAGTCCTCATCCGGGACAGGGGGACACTGAAGCTTTCTTT
TRBJ1-1	few	13	-	TRBV11-2	CASSLGWNTEAFF	TGTGCCAGCAGCTTAGGGTGGAACACTGAAGCTTTCTTT
TRBJ1-3	once	14	-	TRBV30	CAWRQGNSGNTIYF	TGTGCCTGGAGGCAGGGGAACTCTGGAAACACCATATATTTT
TRBJ1-5	-	15	-	TRBV5-1	CASSLGGAYGQPQHF	TGCGCCAGCAGCTTGGGGGGGGCGTACGGTCAGCCCCAGCATTTT
TRBJ1-4	-	14	-	TRBV5-1	CASRSVRSGEKLFF	TGCGCCAGCAGATCGGTCAGGTCAGGCGAAAAACTGTTTTTT
TRBJ2-7	-	15	TRBD2	TRBV5-1	CASSSLSGNSYEQYF	TGCGCCAGCAGCTCACTTAGCGGGAACTCCTACGAGCAGTACTTC
TRBJ2-7	-	18	-	TRBV19	CASSITLRDPRGDYEQYF	TGTGCCAGTAGTATAACCCTCCGGGACCCACGGGGAGACTACGAGCAGTACTTC
TRBJ2-7	-	14	-	TRBV7-2	CASSLIGRGGEQYF	TGTGCCAGCAGCTTGATCGGGAGAGGGGGCGAGCAGTACTTC
TRBJ1-1	-	12	-	TRBV14	CASSSGWVTAFF	TGTGCCAGCAGCTCTGGATGGGTGACGGCTTTCTTT
TRBJ2-1	-	14	TRBD2	TRBV28	CASSWGGSYNEQFF	TGTGCCAGCAGTTGGGGGGGCTCCTACAATGAGCAGTTCTTC
TRBJ1-5	once	13	TRBD1	TRBV7-2	CASSEGAGQPQHF	TGTGCCAGCAGCGAGGGGGCGGGTCAGCCCCAGCATTTT
TRBJ1-4	-	18	-	TRBV19	CASSIRPGTYSTNEKLFF	TGTGCCAGTAGTATACGTCCAGGAACATATTCAACTAATGAAAAACTGTTTTTT
TRBJ2-3	-	12	-	TRBV5-4	CASSLTSDTQYF	TGTGCCAGCAGCTTGACTTCCGATACGCAGTATTTT
TRBJ2-3	-	18	TRBD2	TRBV13	CASSMGLAGVLKRDTQYF	TGTGCCAGTAGTATGGGACTAGCGGGAGTTTTGAAGAGAGATACGCAGTATTTT
TRBJ2-3	-	13	-	TRBV2	CASSSTTLIAQYF	TGTGCCAGCAGTTCGACGACCCTGATCGCGCAGTATTTT
TRBJ1-1	-	16	TRBD1	TRBV18	CASSHRDRVLGTEAFF	TGTGCCAGCTCCCACCGGGACAGGGTCTTAGGTACTGAAGCTTTCTTT
TRBJ1-2	-	15	TRBD1	TRBV5-1	CASSLDGTAGPRYTF	TGCGCCAGCAGCTTGGACGGGACAGCGGGCCCTCGCTACACCTTC
TRBJ2-2	once	14	TRBD2	TRBV2	CASFASGRAGELFF	TGTGCCAGCTTCGCTAGCGGGAGGGCCGGGGAGCTGTTTTTT
TRBJ2-2	once	13	-	TRBV6-1	CASSEGSGWELFF	TGTGCCAGCAGTGAAGGGTCAGGGTGGGAGCTGTTTTTT
TRBJ1-2	-	15	TRBD1	TRBV14	CASSQAGTGAYGYTF	TGTGCCAGCAGCCAAGCCGGGACAGGGGCTTATGGCTACACCTTC
TRBJ2-3	once	12	TRBD1	TRBV29-1	CSVAQGADTQYF	TGCAGCGTTGCACAGGGGGCAGATACGCAGTATTTT
TRBJ2-5	few	11	-	TRBV20-1	CSARSQETQYF	TGCAGTGCTAGATCCCAAGAGACCCAGTACTTC
TRBJ1-2	-	13	TRBD1	TRBV27	CASSATGVGGYTF	TGTGCCAGCAGTGCAACAGGGGTAGGTGGCTACACCTTC
TRBJ1-4	-	14	TRBD1	TRBV18	CASSAGGTNEKLFF	TGTGCCAGCTCCGCAGGGGGCACTAATGAAAAACTGTTTTTT
TRBJ2-5	-	16	-	TRBV12-2	CASRLLGGGSQETQYF	TGTGCAAGTCGCCTTCTAGGGGGAGGGTCGCAAGAGACCCAGTACTTC
TRBJ2-6	-	16	-	TRBV6-1	CASSGGQGSGANVLTF	TGTGCCAGCAGTGGGGGACAAGGCTCTGGGGCCAACGTCCTGACTTTC
TRBJ2-7	-	15	TRBD1	TRBV4-3	CASSHRTGVTYEQYF	TGCGCCAGCAGCCATCGGACAGGGGTAACCTACGAGCAGTACTTC
TRBJ1-5	once	16	-	TRBV28	CASSLYFPTENQPQHF	TGTGCCAGCAGTTTATATTTCCCGACGGAAAATCAGCCCCAGCATTTT
TRBJ1-2	-	15	-	TRBV5-1	CASSLGTGGSGGYTF	TGCGCCAGCAGCTTGGGGACCGGGGGTTCGGGTGGCTACACCTTC
TRBJ1-5	-	17	-	TRBV28	CASSPLTGGYSNQPQHF	TGTGCCAGCAGTCCCCTCACCGGGGGCTATAGCAATCAGCCCCAGCATTTT
TRBJ2-3	-	15	-	TRBV19	CASSMGLVGTDTQYF	TGTGCCAGTAGTATGGGTTTGGTAGGCACGGATACGCAGTATTTT
TRBJ2-4	-	16	-	TRBV19	CASRARLPGSKNIQYF	TGTGCCAGTAGGGCGAGATTACCAGGGTCCAAAAACATTCAGTACTTC
TRBJ1-5	-	14	-	TRBV5-6	CASSLRGVGQPQHF	TGTGCCAGCAGCTTGCGGGGCGTAGGTCAGCCCCAGCATTTT
TRBJ2-2	-	19	TRBD2	TRBV28	CASSLPPRSGRTNTGELFF	TGTGCCAGCAGCCTACCTCCCCGTAGCGGGAGGACGAACACCGGGGAGCTGTTTTTT
TRBJ2-1	-	13	-	TRBV7-3	CASSFRPGNEQFF	TGTGCCAGCAGCTTTCGGCCGGGGAATGAGCAGTTCTTC
TRBJ2-7	-	14	-	TRBV2	CASSEVRAYGEQYF	TGTGCCAGCAGTGAGGTGAGAGCGTACGGCGAGCAGTACTTC
TRBJ2-3	-	16	TRBD2	TRBV4-3	CASSQDLAGGSDTQYF	TGCGCCAGCAGCCAAGATCTGGCGGGAGGGTCAGATACGCAGTATTTT
TRBJ2-1	-	17	TRBD2	TRBV2	CASTGTSGSLYYNEQFF	TGTGCCAGCACGGGGACTAGCGGGAGCCTTTACTACAATGAGCAGTTCTTC
TRBJ2-7	-	14	-	TRBV19	CASQSRGPSYEQYF	TGTGCCAGCCAGTCCCGGGGACCCTCCTACGAGCAGTACTTC
TRBJ2-5	-	12	-	TRBV29-1	CSVDRVGETQYF	TGCAGCGTTGATAGGGTCGGGGAGACCCAGTACTTC
TRBJ2-7	-	14	TRBD2	TRBV6-5	CASRSAGGAHEQYF	TGTGCCAGCAGATCAGCGGGAGGGGCCCACGAGCAGTACTTC
TRBJ1-5	-	16	TRBD1	TRBV28	CASSRATGVSNQPQHF	TGTGCCAGCAGTAGAGCCACAGGGGTTAGCAATCAGCCCCAGCATTTT
TRBJ2-1	-	14	-	TRBV11-2	CASSIPGPSDEQFF	TGTGCCAGCAGCATCCCGGGGCCCTCGGATGAGCAGTTCTTC
TRBJ2-5	-	14	TRBD1	TRBV11-2	CASSIGQGQETQYF	TGTGCCAGCAGCATAGGACAGGGGCAAGAGACCCAGTACTTC
TRBJ1-2	-	13	TRBD1	TRBV30	CAWRLGGEPGYTF	TGTGCCTGGAGACTAGGGGGCGAGCCTGGCTACACCTTC